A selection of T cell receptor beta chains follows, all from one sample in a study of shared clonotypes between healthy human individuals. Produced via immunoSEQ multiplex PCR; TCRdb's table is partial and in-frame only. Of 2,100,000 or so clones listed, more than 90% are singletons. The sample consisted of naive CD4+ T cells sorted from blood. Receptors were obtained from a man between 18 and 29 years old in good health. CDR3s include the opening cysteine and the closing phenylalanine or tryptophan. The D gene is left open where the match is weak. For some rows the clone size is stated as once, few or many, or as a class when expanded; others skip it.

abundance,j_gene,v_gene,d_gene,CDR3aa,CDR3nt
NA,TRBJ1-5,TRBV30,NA,CAWSVGGDQPQHF,TGTGCCTGGAGTGTTGGGGGTGATCAGCCCCAGCATTTT
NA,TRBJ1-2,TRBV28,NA,CASSGRDGQGYTF,TGTGCCAGCAGTGGGCGGGATGGCCAGGGCTACACCTTC
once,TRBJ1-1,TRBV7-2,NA,CASSFSDTNTEAFF,TGTGCCAGCAGCTTCTCGGACACGAACACTGAAGCTTTCTTT
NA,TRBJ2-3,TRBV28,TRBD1,CASSTNRDRGRVDTQYF,TGTGCCAGCAGTACCAACCGGGACAGGGGGCGTGTAGATACGCAGTATTTT
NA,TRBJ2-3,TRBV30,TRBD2,CAWGSGGATDTQYF,TGTGCCTGGGGCAGCGGGGGGGCCACAGATACGCAGTATTTT
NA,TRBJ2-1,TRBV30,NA,CAWTPGTYNEQFF,TGTGCCTGGACCCCCGGGACCTACAATGAGCAGTTCTTC
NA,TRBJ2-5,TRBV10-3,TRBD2,CAISESGVETQYF,TGTGCCATCAGTGAGAGCGGGGTGGAGACCCAGTACTTC
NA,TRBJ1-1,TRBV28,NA,CASMGDTEAFF,TGTGCCAGCATGGGGGACACTGAAGCTTTCTTT
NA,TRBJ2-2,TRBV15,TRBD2,CATSRATSGTNTGELFF,TGTGCCACCAGCAGAGCAACTAGCGGGACGAACACCGGGGAGCTGTTTTTT
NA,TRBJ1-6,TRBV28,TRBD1,CASRLPPGQGDNSPLHF,TGTGCCAGCAGACTACCCCCGGGACAGGGGGATAATTCACCCCTCCACTTT
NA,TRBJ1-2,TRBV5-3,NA,CARSPVLGPKSGDNYGYTF,TGTGCCAGAAGCCCTGTACTAGGCCCCAAATCGGGGGATAACTATGGCTACACCTTC
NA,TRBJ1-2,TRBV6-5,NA,CASSRTGGRYGYTF,TGTGCCAGCAGTAGGACGGGGGGCCGCTATGGCTACACCTTC
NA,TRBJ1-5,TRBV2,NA,CASSEGQGYQPQHF,TGTGCCAGCAGTGAAGGGCAGGGTTATCAGCCCCAGCATTTT
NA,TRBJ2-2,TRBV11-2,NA,CASSPRKTLVTGELFF,TGTGCCAGCAGCCCGCGGAAGACTTTGGTCACCGGGGAGCTGTTTTTT
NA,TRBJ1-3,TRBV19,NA,CASKRENSGNTIYF,TGTGCCAGTAAAAGGGAGAACTCTGGAAACACCATATATTTT
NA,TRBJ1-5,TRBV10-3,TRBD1,CAISEGGGNQPQHF,TGTGCCATCAGTGAAGGGGGCGGCAATCAGCCCCAGCATTTT
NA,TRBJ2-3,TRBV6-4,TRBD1,CASSDSGTGPYTQYF,TGTGCCAGCAGTGACTCCGGGACAGGGCCCTATACGCAGTATTTT
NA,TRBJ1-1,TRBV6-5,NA,CASSYLEEAFF,TGTGCCAGCAGTTACTTAGAGGAAGCTTTCTTT
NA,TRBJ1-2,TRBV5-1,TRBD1,CASSPLGQGGLDGYTF,TGCGCCAGCAGCCCGCTCGGACAGGGAGGATTAGATGGCTACACCTTC
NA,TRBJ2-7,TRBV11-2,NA,CASSLKGGYEQYF,TGTGCCAGCAGCTTAAAGGGGGGTTACGAGCAGTACTTC
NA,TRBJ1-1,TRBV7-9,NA,CASSFGGRNTEAFF,TGTGCCAGCAGCTTTGGGGGGAGGAACACTGAAGCTTTCTTT
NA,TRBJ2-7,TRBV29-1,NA,CSVFRGKGEQYF,TGCAGCGTTTTCAGGGGAAAGGGTGAGCAGTACTTC
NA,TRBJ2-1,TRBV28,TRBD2,CASSLSGGAHNEQFF,TGTGCCAGCAGTTTGTCGGGGGGGGCCCACAATGAGCAGTTCTTC
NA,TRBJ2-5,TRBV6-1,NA,CASSDWERGQETQYF,TGTGCCAGCAGTGACTGGGAGAGGGGGCAAGAGACCCAGTACTTC
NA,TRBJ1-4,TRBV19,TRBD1,CASGLSGTGRQKLFF,TGTGCCAGTGGCCTATCCGGGACAGGGCGGCAAAAACTGTTTTTT